This T cell receptor (beta chain) was identified in a study of glioma-infiltrating T cells after dendritic cell vaccination. Study summary: Glioblastoma patients came from Phase I and II dendritic cell vaccination trials. Patients received autologous tumor lysate-pulsed dendritic cell vaccination between the early 2000s and the early 2010s. Three intradermal dendritic cell vaccine injections were given every two weeks.

As to time point: after dendritic cell vaccination, including at tumor progression/relapse. Study observations and caveats: Higher pretreatment TIL content predicted longer progression-free time and survival.

Turning to this clone: Its antigen remains unidentified.

Germline CDR1 and CDR2: SEHNR and FQNEAQ (reference sequence). The CDR3 is made up of 14 amino acids. Trimming left V 2 bases short and J 4 bases short, with 12 bases between. Repertoires were generated with immunoSEQ multiplex PCR, while TCRdb's copy carries only in-frame clones and drops some. The sample lists 85,000 or so clones; roughly 85% were seen once. V is TRBV7-9 and J is TRBJ2-7; D is undetermined. This specimen consisted of blood, obtained after dendritic cell vaccination. The TCR was taken from a human donor with glioblastoma. The CDR3 DNA sequence: TGTGCCAGCAGCTTACAAGTGATGACTTACGAGCAGTACTTC. Translation gives CASSLQVMTYEQYF.